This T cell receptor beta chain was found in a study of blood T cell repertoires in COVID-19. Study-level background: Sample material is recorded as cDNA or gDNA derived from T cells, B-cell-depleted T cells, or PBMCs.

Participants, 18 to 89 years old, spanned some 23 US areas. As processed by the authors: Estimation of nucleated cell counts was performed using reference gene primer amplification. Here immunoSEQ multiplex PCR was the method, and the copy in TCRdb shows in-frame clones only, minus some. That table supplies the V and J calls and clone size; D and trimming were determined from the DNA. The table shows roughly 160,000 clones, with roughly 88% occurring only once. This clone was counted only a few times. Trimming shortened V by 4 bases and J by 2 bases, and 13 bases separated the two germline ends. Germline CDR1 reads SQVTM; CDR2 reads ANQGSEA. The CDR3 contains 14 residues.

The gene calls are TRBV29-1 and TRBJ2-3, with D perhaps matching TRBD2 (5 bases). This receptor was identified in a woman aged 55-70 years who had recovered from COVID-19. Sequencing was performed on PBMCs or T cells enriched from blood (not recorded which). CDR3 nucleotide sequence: TGCAGCGTTGGGCAAGGGAGCGTCACAGATACGCAGTATTTT. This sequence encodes CSVGQGSVTDTQYF.